This T cell receptor (beta chain) was found in a study of T cell responses to AZD1222 COVID-19 vaccine. Across the whole study: Second-dose recipients at about 4 or about 12 weeks were treated as one pooled group. Study observations and caveats: The study found vaccine-associated CD4 TCRs spanning spike, dominant at 160-218 and 743-854. Spike-specific TCR repertoires showed rising breadth and depth after two AZD1222 doses.

Profiling relied on immunoSEQ multiplex PCR, and the TCRdb table lists in-frame clones only, not all of them. The table records roughly 120,000 clones, about 88% of them present only once. Trimming left V 6 bases short and J 7 bases short, with 16 bases between. This CDR3 is 14 amino acids long. Germline-derived CDR1 and CDR2 are MNHEY and SVGEGT. On this clone itself: Its antigen is not known.

Sequencing was performed on peripheral blood, taken on day 0 of AZD1222 vaccination. The J gene is TRBJ2-1, the V gene TRBV6-2 or TRBV6-3, with D perhaps matching TRBD2 (6 bases). The clonotype was recovered from an adult in good health. The CDR3 nucleotides read TGTGCCAGCAGCCCCTCCCCGGGGAGGAATGAGCAGTTCTTC. Translated, it gives CASSPSPGRNEQFF.